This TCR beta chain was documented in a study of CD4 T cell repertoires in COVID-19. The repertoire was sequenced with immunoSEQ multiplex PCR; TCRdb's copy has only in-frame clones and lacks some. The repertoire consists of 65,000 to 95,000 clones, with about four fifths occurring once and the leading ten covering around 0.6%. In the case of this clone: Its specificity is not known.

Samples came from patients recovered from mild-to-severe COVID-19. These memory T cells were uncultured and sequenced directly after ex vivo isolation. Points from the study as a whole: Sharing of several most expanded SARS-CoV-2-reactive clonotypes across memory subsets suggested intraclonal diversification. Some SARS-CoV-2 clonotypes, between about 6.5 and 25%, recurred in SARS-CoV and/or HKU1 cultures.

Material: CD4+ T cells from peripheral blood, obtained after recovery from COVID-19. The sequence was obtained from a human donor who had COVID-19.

The CDR3 spells CASSPRTSGLGDTQYF. CDR3 sequence (DNA): TGTGCCAGCAGCCCTCGGACTAGCGGCTTAGGAGATACGCAGTATTTT. The V and J genes are TRBV7-9 and TRBJ2-3, with 10 bases identical to TRBD2. Per germline, CDR1 SEHNR and CDR2 FQNEAQ (reference sequence). V gave up 5 bases and J gave up 5 bases; unmatched junction bases: 10. This CDR3 is 16 amino acids long. The complete variable domain, with remaining parts taken from reference TRBV7-9 and TRBJ2-3, reads DTGVSQNPRHKITKRGQNVTFRCDPISEHNRLYWYRQTLGQGPEFLTYFQNEAQLEKSRLLSDRFSAERPKGSFSTLEIQRTEQGDSAMYLCASSPRTSGLGDTQYFGPGTRLTVL.